This T cell receptor (beta chain) was sequenced during a study of post-analysis software for immune sequencing data. Whole-study results and caveats: Five or six TRBV segments, TRBV5-6, TRBV5-1 and TRBV20-1 among them, were found more frequent in patients than controls. In multiple sclerosis, normalized Chao1 diversity was significantly below that of controls.

The TCR beta cDNA libraries contained unique molecular identifiers. TCRdb re-called the PCR reads with MiXCR, one entry per CDR3 protein. The data contain about 500,000 distinct CDR3 sequences, under 55% of them singletons. With V trimmed by 6 bases and J by 3 bases, 6 bases remained unmatched. CDR3 length equals 14 residues. Germline values: CDR1 SGHRS, CDR2 YFSETQ. This clonotype was detected only a few times. What it binds is unknown. The source of this sequence is a girl under 18 with multiple sclerosis. The J gene is TRBJ2-7, the V gene TRBV5-1; 10 bases agree with TRBD1. Material for sequencing was blood. The CDR3 DNA follows: TGCGCCAGCACGAACCGGACAGGGGGCTACGAGCAGTACTTC. Its protein is CASTNRTGGYEQYF.